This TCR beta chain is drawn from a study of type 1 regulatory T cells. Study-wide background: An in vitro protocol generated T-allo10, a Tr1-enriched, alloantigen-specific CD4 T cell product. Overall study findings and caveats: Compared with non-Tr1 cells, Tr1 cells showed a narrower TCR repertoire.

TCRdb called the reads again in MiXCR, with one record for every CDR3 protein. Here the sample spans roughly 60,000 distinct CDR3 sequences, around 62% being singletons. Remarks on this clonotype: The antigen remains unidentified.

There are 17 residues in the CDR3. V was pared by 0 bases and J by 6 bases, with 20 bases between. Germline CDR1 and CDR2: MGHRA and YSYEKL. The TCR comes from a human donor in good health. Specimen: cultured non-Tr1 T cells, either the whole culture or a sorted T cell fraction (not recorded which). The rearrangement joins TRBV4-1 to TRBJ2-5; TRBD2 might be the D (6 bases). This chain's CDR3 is CASSQESPETRKKTQYF. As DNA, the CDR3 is TGCGCCAGCAGCCAAGAATCTCCAGAGACTAGGAAGAAGACCCAGTACTTC.